These T cell receptor beta chains were read from a single sample in a study of shared clonotypes between healthy human individuals. Sequenced by immunoSEQ multiplex PCR; TCRdb stores in-frame clones only, minus some. This sample has 550,000 to 850,000 clones; less than 85% occur once, and the top ten carry approximately 1.6%. Input material: memory CD4+ T cells sorted from blood. These receptors all come from a woman aged 25 to 39 in good health. CDR3s leave out the opening cysteine and the closing phenylalanine or tryptophan. D genes are given only for firm matches.

D gene	J gene	V gene	CDR3 length	CDR3 protein
TRBD1	TRBJ1-5	TRBV19	12	ASTGTGVLQPQH
-	TRBJ2-3	TRBV6-1	10	ASSELGDTQY
-	TRBJ1-2	TRBV10-3	10	AISQVDGGYT
-	TRBJ1-5	TRBV11-2	12	ASSLDHFLQPQH
-	TRBJ2-2	TRBV5-1	12	ASSLYPDTGELF
-	TRBJ1-1	TRBV19	10	ASSSLGTEAF
-	TRBJ2-5	TRBV9	11	ASSAGDLETQY
-	TRBJ2-1	TRBV5-1	13	ASSKDSSGYNEQF
TRBD1	TRBJ2-1	TRBV30	15	AWSVPPTGDGYNEQF
TRBD2	TRBJ2-1	TRBV27	18	ASSLSRSGTSGRYSNEQF
TRBD1	TRBJ1-1	TRBV7-9	13	ASRPFQGEGAEAF
-	TRBJ2-3	TRBV25-1	13	ASSEQGGAMGTQY
-	TRBJ2-7	TRBV11-2	13	ASSLVRQGAYEQY
TRBD2	TRBJ2-1	TRBV6-6	13	ASSRGTSGRYEQF
-	TRBJ1-1	TRBV7-8	12	ASSPQRVSTEAF
-	TRBJ2-1	TRBV7-8	13	ASIPNVISYNEQF
-	TRBJ1-5	TRBV30	11	AWALELNQPQH
TRBD1	TRBJ1-5	TRBV27	18	ASSRKPGQGSPYSNQPQH
TRBD2	TRBJ2-3	TRBV6-5	14	ASSFRLAGSTDTQY
-	TRBJ2-1	TRBV30	13	AWSRWSGVYNEQF
-	TRBJ2-5	TRBV5-1	15	ASSLVGLGPIQETQY
TRBD2	TRBJ2-5	TRBV7-6	12	ASSNSGSYETQY
-	TRBJ1-2	TRBV29-1	11	SVEGGLGGGYT
-	TRBJ1-3	TRBV4-1	18	ASSQVIGVRVFGVGNTIY
-	TRBJ2-7	TRBV28	13	ASSFGGVRTYEQY
-	TRBJ2-3	TRBV4-2	12	ASSPGRGFGTQY
TRBD1	TRBJ1-2	TRBV27	12	ASRDTGQPYGYT
-	TRBJ1-3	TRBV6-1	14	ASSAGYSSSGNTIY
-	TRBJ2-7	TRBV19	12	ASSRDLGSYEQY
TRBD2	-	TRBV25-1	16	ASSGGWGKREVIYEQY
TRBD2	TRBJ2-1	TRBV29-1	12	SVLGLAAYNEQF
TRBD1	TRBJ1-2	TRBV5-1	11	ASSWDRGQGYT
TRBD2	TRBJ2-1	TRBV7-9	14	ASSPAGREGHDEQF
TRBD2	TRBJ2-1	TRBV9	13	ASSVGSGAYNEQF
-	TRBJ2-5	TRBV5-1	14	ASSVGWSPYQETQY
TRBD1	TRBJ2-1	TRBV5-8	13	ASSPGQAGHNEQF
-	TRBJ1-2	TRBV7-2	14	ASSLVLVGKSYGYT
-	TRBJ1-3	TRBV2	12	ASSPDRSGNTIY
TRBD1	TRBJ1-5	TRBV19	13	ASSKGQGYNQPQH
-	TRBJ2-4	TRBV5-8	11	ASSLVGVAIQY
-	TRBJ2-5	TRBV28	11	ASKGRVGETQY
-	TRBJ1-5	TRBV7-2	10	ASSSPGKPQH
-	TRBJ2-7	TRBV6-6	12	ASRDFGTSYEQY
-	TRBJ2-1	TRBV11-2	14	ASSSPTGTSNNEQF
TRBD2	TRBJ2-7	TRBV5-1	13	ASSWTSGSSYEQY
TRBD1	TRBJ2-1	TRBV6-5	12	ASRTGTGDNEQF
-	TRBJ1-4	TRBV6-1	13	ASSEEVRAFEKLF
-	TRBJ1-2	TRBV7-2	11	ASSLAGGDGYT
TRBD1	TRBJ2-7	TRBV6-5	12	ASSYSRGLYEQY
-	TRBJ1-5	TRBV6-6	13	ASVYVGDGNQPQH
-	TRBJ2-2	TRBV2	11	ASSRTETGELF
-	TRBJ1-2	TRBV6-5	11	ASRTPGIYGYT
-	TRBJ1-2	TRBV4-1	12	ASSQWLIDYGYT